These 14 T cell receptor beta chains originate from one sample sequenced in a study of shared clonotypes between healthy human individuals. The method was immunoSEQ multiplex PCR; TCRdb's version includes in-frame clones alone and lacks a portion of them. The sample lists under 2,500,000 clones; under 97% were seen once. Sequencing was carried out using naive CD4+ T cells sorted from blood. Subset reported: CD45RA+ positively selected. The receptors were gathered from a young man in good health.

The V and J genes are TRBV11-2 and TRBJ2-3; the D gene is possibly TRBD2 (5 bases). CDR1 and CDR2 (germline): SGHAT, FQNNGV. This CDR3 contains 16 residues. V was pared by 5 bases and J by 2 bases, with 17 bases between. The chain's CDR3 is CASSRSAGLYTDTQYF. The CDR3 nucleotides are TGTGCCAGCAGCCGCTCGGCGGGTCTTTACACAGATACGCAGTATTTT. Filled out from reference TRBV11-2 and TRBJ2-3, the complete variable domain reads EAGVAQSPRYKIIEKRQSVAFWCNPISGHATLYWYQQILGQGPKLLIQFQNNGVVDDSQLPKDRFSAERLKGVDSTLKIQPAKLEDSAVYLCASSRSAGLYTDTQYFGPGTRLTVL.

V gene TRBV12-2 combines with J gene TRBJ2-1; no check of the table's D call, TRBD2, against the DNA was made. TRBV12-2 corresponds to a pseudogene. This CDR3 contains 20 residues. The CDR3 here is CASRLTGGTSGRAQGNEQFF. CDR3 nucleotide sequence: TGTGCAAGTCGCTTAACCGGTGGGACTAGCGGGAGGGCCCAGGGCAATGAGCAGTTCTTC.

This chain uses TRBV6-5 with TRBJ2-5, with D perhaps matching TRBD2 (6 bases). This CDR3 is built from 16 residues. Deletions cut 2 bases from V and 5 bases from J, with 18 bases between. The germline gives CDR1 MNHEY, CDR2 SVGAGI. The CDR3 is CASSYAGTGTGETQYF. In DNA form, the CDR3 reads TGTGCCAGCAGTTACGCCGGGACTGGGACGGGGGAGACCCAGTACTTC.

V gene TRBV2 combines with J gene TRBJ1-2; 7 bases match TRBD1. The CDR3 totals 13 residues. With 8 bases clipped from V and 5 bases from J, the junction kept 8 bases outside the gene matches. From germline, CDR1 is SNHLY and CDR2 FYNNEI. CDR3 coding DNA: TGTGCCAGCCAAGGACAGGCCGTGTATGGCTACACCTTC. It is translated as CASQGQAVYGYTF.

This sequence joins TRBV11-2 and TRBJ2-2; D remains unclear. V lost 1 base and J lost 6, with 6 bases in between. The CDR3 runs to 13 residues. CDR1 and CDR2 (germline): SGHAT, FQNNGV. The CDR3 loop is CASSLGRPGELFF. The CDR3 region has the DNA TGTGCCAGCAGCTTAGGCCGTCCCGGGGAGCTGTTTTTT.

This clone appeared once. The chain employs TRBV4-1 and TRBJ2-7; 10 positions match TRBD1. The CDR3 is 18 residues long. Trimming at V came to 0 bases and at J to 2 bases, leaving 10 bases not matched to a gene. From germline, CDR1 is MGHRA and CDR2 YSYEKL. CDR3 sequence reads: CASSQEAQRGQGAYEQYF. CDR3 nucleotides: TGCGCCAGCAGCCAAGAAGCGCAGAGAGGACAGGGGGCCTACGAGCAGTACTTC.

The chain recombines TRBV5-1 with TRBJ1-2; D may be TRBD1 (5 bases). Trimming took off 5 bases at V and 5 bases at J, with 13 bases between the two ends. The CDR3 has 13 residues. Per germline, CDR1 SGHRS and CDR2 YFSETQ. CDR3 sequence reads: CASRAGDSYGYTF. The DNA for the CDR3 is TGCGCCAGCAGAGCGGGGGATTCGTATGGCTACACCTTC. Based on the CDR3 plus reference TRBV5-1 and TRBJ1-2, the full variable domain is KAGVTQTPRYLIKTRGQQVTLSCSPISGHRSVSWYQQTPGQGLQFLFEYFSETQRNKGNFPGRFSGRQFSNSRSEMNVSTLELGDSALYLCASRAGDSYGYTFGSGTRLTVV.

This chain connects TRBV28 to TRBJ1-1; TRBD1 might be the D (5 bases). Deletions cut 6 bases from V and 5 bases from J, with 16 bases between. The CDR3 is 14 residues long. Germline CDR1 reads MDHEN; CDR2 reads SYDVKM. This CDR3 is CASRFRAGTTEAFF. The CDR3 nucleotides read TGTGCCAGCAGGTTCAGAGCTGGGACGACTGAAGCTTTCTTT.

The gene calls are TRBV6-1 and TRBJ1-4; D is unclear. The CDR3 covers 14 residues. The V end lost 3 bases, the J end lost 4 bases, and 9 bases lay between the germline ends. Germline V gene data show CDR1 as MNHNS and CDR2 as SASEGT. CDR3 region: CASSDTAFNEKLFF. The CDR3 nucleotides are TGTGCCAGCAGTGATACGGCTTTTAATGAAAAACTGTTTTTT.

V gene TRBV6-4 combines with J gene TRBJ1-1, with D unresolved. The CDR3 loop spans 15 amino acids. Germline V gene sequence: CDR1 MRHNA, CDR2 SNTAGT. V dropped 5 bases and J dropped 0 bases, with 13 bases sitting between them. DNA of the CDR3: TGTGCCAGCAGTCCCCATCCAGGCGTGAACACTGAAGCTTTCTTT. Its protein product is CASSPHPGVNTEAFF.

This chain connects TRBV25-1 to TRBJ2-1; D is unclear. This CDR3 spans 15 amino acids. CDR1 MGHDK and CDR2 SYGVNS come from the germline V gene. V was trimmed by 2 bases and J by 0 bases, leaving 8 bases between them. CDR3 nucleotides: TGTGCCAGCAGTGAAGGTAGTTACTCCTACAATGAGCAGTTCTTC. Its translation: CASSEGSYSYNEQFF.

There are a few counts of this clone. The chain joins TRBV28 to TRBJ1-2; 8 bases are shared with TRBD1. This CDR3 region has 12 residues. The V gene's germline CDR1 is MDHEN and CDR2 SYDVKM. V shed 11 bases, J shed 4 bases, and the junction held 6 bases outside the gene matches. The DNA of the CDR3 is TGTGCCGGCCGGGACAGGCTCTATGGCTACACCTTC. The encoded protein is CAGRDRLYGYTF.

CDR3: CASSSGQRGQPQHF. CDR3 bases: TGTGCCAGCAGCTCCGGCCAACGCGGTCAGCCCCAGCATTTT. The rearrangement joins TRBV11-2 to TRBJ1-5, with D unclear. This CDR3 comprises 14 residues. Trimming shortened V by 4 bases and J by 6 bases, and 13 bases separated the two germline ends. Germline V lookup: CDR1 SGHAT, CDR2 FQNNGV.

The V gene is TRBV6-6, the J gene TRBJ1-1; D is perhaps TRBD1 (5 bases). The CDR3 length is 16 residues. The ends were cut back, 2 bases at V and 3 bases at J, with 16 bases in the middle. Germline loops: CDR1 MNHNY, CDR2 SVGAGI (reference sequence). The CDR3 loop reads CASSYDRSPADTEAFF. The CDR3 DNA is TGTGCCAGCAGTTACGACAGATCCCCTGCGGACACTGAAGCTTTCTTT.